This TCR beta chain derives from a study of T-cell memory formation after mild COVID-19. The overall study: Largely donor-specific TCR clusters were found.

Germline CDR1 reads SGDLS; CDR2 reads YYNGEE. This CDR3 comprises 15 residues. V trimming: 1 base; J trimming: 1 base; junction bases outside the gene matches: 0. Via MiXCR, TCRdb re-called the 5' RACE reads, giving one row per CDR3 protein. The table has 450,000 to 650,000 distinct CDR3 sequences, just over 20% seen once. This TCR derives from an adult woman who had mild COVID-19 (a few samples of this study predate the infection). Cell type and time point are not known. The rearrangement joins TRBV9 to TRBJ2-5, with 11 bases that match TRBD2. The material sequenced was PBMCs or a T cell subset sorted from them (not recorded which). CDR3 nucleotide sequence: TGTGCCAGCAGCGTACTAGCGGGGGGCCAAGAGACCCAGTACTTC. Protein sequence: CASSVLAGGQETQYF.